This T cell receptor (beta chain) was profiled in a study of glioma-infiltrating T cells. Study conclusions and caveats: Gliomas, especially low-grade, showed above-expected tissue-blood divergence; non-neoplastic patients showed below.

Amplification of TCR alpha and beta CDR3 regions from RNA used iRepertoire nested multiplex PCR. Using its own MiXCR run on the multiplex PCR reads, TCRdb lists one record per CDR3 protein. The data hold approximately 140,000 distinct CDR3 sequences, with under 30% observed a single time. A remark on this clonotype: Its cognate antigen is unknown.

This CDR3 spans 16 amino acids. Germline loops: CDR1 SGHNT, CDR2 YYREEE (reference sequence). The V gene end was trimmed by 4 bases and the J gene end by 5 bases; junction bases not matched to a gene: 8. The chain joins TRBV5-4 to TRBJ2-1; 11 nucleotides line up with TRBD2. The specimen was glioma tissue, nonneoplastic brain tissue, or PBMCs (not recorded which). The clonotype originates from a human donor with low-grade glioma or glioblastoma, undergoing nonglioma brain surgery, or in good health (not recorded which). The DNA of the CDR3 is TGTGCCAGCAGCCACCCGGGACTAGCGGCTAACAATGAGCAGTTCTTC. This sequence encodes CASSHPGLAANNEQFF.